These 29 T cell receptor beta chains were all obtained from the same sample, sequenced in a study of PD-1 blockade in classical Hodgkin lymphoma. The patients all showed relapse after autologous stem cell transplantation, while their brentuximab vedotin exposure varied. Clones were read by immunoSEQ multiplex PCR, and TCRdb kept only the in-frame ones, dropping some. The sample consists of tens of thousands of clones, roughly three quarters of them appearing once. Sample: peripheral blood mononuclear cells (PBMCs), taken at baseline. The receptor set was obtained from a human donor with classical Hodgkin lymphoma.

This clone has a handful of counts. This CDR3 is also generated by other DNA sequences in the sample. The chain carries TRBV2 and TRBJ1-1; unclear D gene. CDR3 length equals 16 residues. Germline lookup yields CDR1 SNHLY and CDR2 FYNNEI. V was shortened by 1 base and J by 1 base, with 13 bases between the two germline ends. This CDR3 is CASSEGMGRPNTEAFF. In DNA form, the CDR3 reads TGTGCCAGCAGTGAAGGAATGGGCAGGCCGAACACTGAAGCTTTCTTT.

The chain combines TRBV7-3 with TRBJ2-5; TRBD2 matches at 10 bases. CDR1 is SGHTA, CDR2 FQGTGA, per germline. This CDR3 has 16 amino acids. V shed 2 bases and J 2 bases; nucleotides not matched to a gene: 5. In nucleotides, the CDR3 is TGTGCCAGCAGCTTATTTGTAGCGGGAGGACAAGAGACCCAGTACTTC. Protein: CASSLFVAGGQETQYF. The full variable domain, in which reference TRBV7-3 and TRBJ2-5 provide the parts outside the CDR3, is GAGVSQTPSNKVTEKGKYVELRCDPISGHTALYWYRQSLGQGPEFLIYFQGTGAADDSGLPNDRFFAVRPEGSVSTLKIQRTERGDSAVYLCASSLFVAGGQETQYFGPGTRLLVL.

J is TRBJ2-1 and V is TRBV25-1; 7 bases agree with TRBD1. This CDR3 is built from 15 residues. V shed 1 base, J shed 3 bases, and the junction held 3 bases outside the gene matches. Germline V lookup: CDR1 MGHDK, CDR2 SYGVNS. In DNA form, the CDR3 reads TGTGCCAGCAGTGAATCCAGGGGGTTCTACAATGAGCAGTTCTTC. Protein: CASSESRGFYNEQFF.

This chain links TRBV27 with TRBJ2-7, with no clear D. Germline CDR1 reads MNHEY; CDR2 reads SMNVEV (reference sequence). This CDR3 spans 13 amino acids. The V end lost 3 bases, the J end lost 4 bases, and 10 bases lay between the germline ends. The CDR3 nucleotides read TGTGCCAGCAGTTTCGTCGGTCAATACGAGCAGTACTTC. Its protein product is CASSFVGQYEQYF.

The chain recombines TRBV27 with TRBJ1-1; D is possibly TRBD1 (5 bases). The CDR3 covers 12 residues. V was trimmed by 2 bases and J by 7 bases, leaving 8 bases between them. The V gene's germline CDR1 is MNHEY and CDR2 SMNVEV (reference sequence). Here the CDR3 reads CASSLKQDEAFF. DNA of the CDR3: TGTGCCAGCAGTTTAAAACAGGATGAAGCTTTCTTT.

Remarks on this clone: The same CDR3 can be traced to other DNA sequences in this sample. The gene calls are TRBV10-1 and TRBJ2-7; D is unresolved. Germline V gene lookup returns CDR1 WNHNN and CDR2 SYGVQD (reference sequence). CDR3 size: 13 residues. With 0 bases removed from V and 0 bases from J, the gap between germline ends came to 3 bases. CDR3 nucleotides: TGCGCCAGCAGTGAGTCCCCCTCCTACGAGCAGTACTTC. This encodes CASSESPSYEQYF.

The chain links TRBV6-5 to TRBJ2-7, with 8 bases fitting TRBD1. The CDR3 length is 15 residues. Germline V gives CDR1 MNHEY, CDR2 SVGAGI. Trimming cost V 5 bases and J 3 bases; bases outside gene matches: 9. The CDR3 DNA reads as TGTGCCAGCAGTGGAACAGGGGGTGAAGGCTACGAGCAGTACTTC. It translates to CASSGTGGEGYEQYF.

The V and J genes are TRBV6-6 and TRBJ2-7, with 7 bases identical to TRBD1. The CDR3 has 14 amino acids. The J segment lost 0 bases and the V segment lost 5 bases, leaving 4 bases of the junction unmatched. Germline CDR1 is MNHNY and CDR2 is SVGAGI (reference sequence). The CDR3 reads CASSPRDSSYEQYF. CDR3 nucleotide sequence: TGTGCCAGCAGTCCCCGGGACAGCTCCTACGAGCAGTACTTC.

V usage is TRBV29-1 and J usage is TRBJ1-2, with D hard to call. The germline V gene encodes CDR1 SQVTM and CDR2 ANQGSEA. The CDR3 loop spans 11 amino acids. The CDR3 reads CTLGGGEGYTF. The CDR3 bases are TGCACCCTAGGTGGAGGAGAGGGCTACACCTTC.

This chain connects TRBV15 to TRBJ2-1; D perhaps matches TRBD1 (6 bases). CDR3 length: 14 residues. Looked up from germline, CDR1 is LNHNV and CDR2 is YYDKDF (reference sequence). V was pared by 9 bases and J by 3 bases, with 15 bases between. CDR3 in amino acids: CATLRGPLYNEQFF. CDR3 DNA: TGTGCCACTCTCAGGGGACCTCTCTACAATGAGCAGTTCTTC.

The V call is TRBV15, the J call TRBJ2-1; D gene uncertain. This CDR3 is 16 amino acids long. Trimming shortened V by 0 bases and J by 3 bases, and 12 bases separated the two germline ends. Germline CDR1 reads LNHNV; CDR2 reads YYDKDF (reference sequence). CDR3 in amino acids: CATSRDEGKFYNEQFF. CDR3 bases: TGTGCCACCAGCAGAGATGAAGGGAAATTCTACAATGAGCAGTTCTTC.

This clone was seen just once. CDR3: CAWTSGSHEQFF. CDR3 sequence (DNA): TGTGCCTGGACTAGCGGGAGCCATGAGCAGTTCTTC. This chain joins TRBV30 and TRBJ2-1, with 10 positions matching TRBD2. This CDR3 spans 12 amino acids. Germline CDR1 reads GTSNPN; CDR2 reads SVGIG (reference sequence). J gave up 8 bases and V 4 bases, and 2 bases lay outside the gene matches.

The chain's CDR3 is CASSQGDKGYTGELFF. CDR3 DNA sequence: TGTGCCAGCAGCCAAGGGGACAAGGGATACACCGGGGAGCTGTTTTTT. This chain connects TRBV4-2 to TRBJ2-2; a possible D gene is TRBD1 (6 bases). V was pared by 1 base and J by 3 bases, with 12 bases between. The CDR3 totals 16 residues. Germline CDR1 LGHNA, CDR2 YNFKEQ.

The chain employs TRBV18 and TRBJ2-1; TRBD1 or TRBD2 may be the D gene (5 bases each). The CDR3 loop spans 14 amino acids. The V gene's germline CDR1 is KGHSH and CDR2 LQKENI. The germline V and J ends were trimmed by 5 bases and 9 bases, with 17 bases remaining between them. As DNA, the CDR3 is TGTGCCAGCTCATCCGGGACGGCCCTTAGTGAGCAGTTCTTC. Its translation is CASSSGTALSEQFF.

CDR3 sequence (DNA): TGTGCCAGCAGTTTATTCTGGACGGGGTCCTACGAGCAGTACTTC. Translated: CASSLFWTGSYEQYF. This rearrangement joins TRBV27 to TRBJ2-7, with D possibly matching TRBD2 (5 bases). Trimming took 1 base from V and 1 from J, leaving 11 bases between them. CDR3 length equals 15 residues. Germline assignment: CDR1 MNHEY and CDR2 SMNVEV (reference sequence).

This clone was detected only a few times. The chain couples TRBV28 to TRBJ2-1; no clear D. Per the germline V gene, CDR1 is MDHEN and CDR2 is SYDVKM. The CDR3 covers 14 residues. Trimming took 6 bases from V and 3 from J, leaving 12 bases between them. The CDR3 reads CASSPMEIYNEQFF. For the CDR3, the DNA is TGTGCCAGCAGCCCCATGGAGATCTACAATGAGCAGTTCTTC.

The rearrangement links TRBV14 to TRBJ1-5; weak D call: TRBD1 (5 bases). The V end lost 1 base, the J end lost 6 bases, and 13 bases lay between the germline ends. CDR1 and CDR2 from the germline V gene are SGHDN and FVKESK. This CDR3 is built from 15 residues. CDR3 bases: TGTGCCAGCAGCCAAGGGTCGGGGGGTCCTCAGCCCCAGCATTTT. Residues: CASSQGSGGPQPQHF. Full variable domain (missing parts from reference TRBV14 and TRBJ1-5): EAGVTQFPSHSVIEKGQTVTLRCDPISGHDNLYWYRRVMGKEIKFLLHFVKESKQDESGMPNNRFLAERTGGTYSTLKVQPAELEDSGVYFCASSQGSGGPQPQHFGDGTRLSIL.

This chain joins TRBV19 and TRBJ2-3, with 12 bases that match TRBD1. Trimming cost V 5 bases and J 6 bases; bases outside gene matches: 9. The CDR3 extends over 16 amino acids. The germline gives CDR1 LNHDA, CDR2 SQIVND (reference sequence). The CDR3 region is CASSLGTGGFMDTQYF. CDR3 DNA: TGTGCCAGTAGTCTCGGGACAGGGGGCTTCATGGATACGCAGTATTTT.

V and J are TRBV6-5 and TRBJ1-1, with a possible D match to TRBD1 (5 bases). In germline, CDR1 is MNHEY, CDR2 SVGAGI. Deletions cut 3 bases from V and 11 bases from J, with 10 bases between. The CDR3 runs to 11 residues. The CDR3 DNA is TGTGCCAGCAGTTATAAGGGACGGGCTTTCTTT. It is translated as CASSYKGRAFF.

The CDR3 DNA is TGTGCCAGCAGTGTTGACAGGGCCAGGGAAAAACTGTTTTTT. Translating gives CASSVDRAREKLFF. The V call is TRBV6-1, the J call TRBJ1-4; 7 bases are a match to TRBD1. The CDR3 is made up of 14 amino acids. CDR1 MNHNS and CDR2 SASEGT come from the germline V gene. Trimming at V came to 4 bases and at J to 8 bases, leaving 7 bases not matched to a gene.

This chain joins TRBV7-6 and TRBJ2-7; no firm D call. The germline CDR1 and CDR2 sequences are SGHVS and FNYEAQ. V was cut by 3 bases and J by 3 bases, with 6 bases left in between. The CDR3 spans 12 residues. The chain's CDR3 is CASSFVGYEQYF. As DNA, the CDR3 is TGTGCCAGCAGCTTTGTGGGCTACGAGCAGTACTTC.

The rearrangement links TRBV28 to TRBJ2-1; 15 bases are a match to TRBD2. The CDR3 is 17 amino acids. V dropped 7 bases and J dropped 5; count of bases not matched to a gene: 9. Germline V gene data show CDR1 as MDHEN and CDR2 as SYDVKM. The CDR3 region has the DNA TGTGCCAGCAAAGGACTAGCGGGAGGGACCCCCCACAATGAGCAGTTCTTC. This codes for CASKGLAGGTPHNEQFF.

V usage is TRBV19 and J usage is TRBJ2-2; weak D call: TRBD2 (6 bases). V was clipped by 1 base and J by 4 bases, with 7 bases between them. Looked up from germline, CDR1 is LNHDA and CDR2 is SQIVND (reference sequence). The length of the CDR3 is 14 residues. The CDR3 region has the DNA TGTGCCAGTAGTATAGGGAGGGCCACCGGGGAGCTGTTTTTT. Protein: CASSIGRATGELFF.

The V gene is TRBV6-1, the J gene TRBJ1-2; 7 positions match TRBD1. This CDR3 spans 14 amino acids. The V and J ends lost 6 bases and 4 bases, in that order; junction bases with no gene match: 8. Germline assignment: CDR1 MNHNS and CDR2 SASEGT. CDR3 in DNA: TGTGCCAGCAGACCCGGACAGGTCCTCTATGGCTACACCTTC. Translation gives CASRPGQVLYGYTF.

V and J are TRBV27 and TRBJ2-5; D is unresolved. V was cut by 3 bases and J by 8 bases, with 16 bases left in between. CDR1 is MNHEY and CDR2 is SMNVEV in the germline V gene (reference sequence). The CDR3 sequence is 14 residues long. CDR3 region: CASSLFSQSETQYF. The CDR3 DNA follows: TGTGCCAGCAGTTTGTTCTCGCAAAGTGAAACCCAGTACTTC.

The rearrangement joins TRBV10-3 to TRBJ2-7; possibly TRBD1 for D (5 bases). Per germline, CDR1 ENHRY and CDR2 SYGVKD. The ends were cut back, 6 bases at V and 0 bases at J, with 6 bases in the middle. The CDR3 totals 12 residues. The CDR3 is CAISDSSYEQYF. CDR3 nucleotide sequence: TGTGCCATCAGCGACAGCTCCTACGAGCAGTACTTC.

The chain couples TRBV27 to TRBJ1-5; D ambiguous. The germline CDR1 and CDR2 sequences are MNHEY and SMNVEV (reference sequence). This CDR3 is 12 amino acids long. The V gene lost 5 bases and the J gene lost 9 bases, with 11 bases spanning the gap. In nucleotides, the CDR3 is TGTGCCAGCAGTCCGACGCTAGGGCCCCAGCATTTT. Translating gives CASSPTLGPQHF.

The gene calls are TRBV6-5 and TRBJ1-1; the D is unclear. CDR1 and CDR2 (germline): MNHEY, SVGAGI. V was clipped by 3 bases and J by 7 bases, with 6 bases between them. The CDR3 contains 11 residues. The CDR3 spells CASSYTSEAFF. The CDR3 DNA follows: TGTGCCAGCAGTTATACCAGTGAAGCTTTCTTT.

The chain is built from TRBV28 and TRBJ1-1, with 9 bases lining up with TRBD1. Germline CDR1 is MDHEN and CDR2 is SYDVKM. The CDR3 length is 17 residues. V lost 5 bases and J lost 4; bases outside the gene matches: 14. The CDR3, as DNA: TGTGCCAGCAGTCCAGGAGCGGGACAGGGAGGTGGCACTGAAGCTTTCTTT. Amino acid sequence: CASSPGAGQGGGTEAFF.